A single sample is the source of the 8 T cell receptor beta chains below, sequenced in a study of shared clonotypes between healthy human individuals. Naive-designated CD8 cells lacked CD45RO, were positively enriched for CCR7, and omitted terminally differentiated effector memory CD45RA+ cells. This table comes from immunoSEQ multiplex PCR, and its TCRdb copy is limited to in-frame clones, with some not included. The sample has under 1 million clones, 90% to 97% seen once. Sequencing input: naive CD8+ T cells sorted from blood. These receptors came from a man aged 25-45 years in good health.

Here the CDR3 DNA reads TGTGCCAGCAGCCATGGCGGGGGACTTAGCACAGATACGCAGTATTTT. This translates into CASSHGGGLSTDTQYF. The V and J genes are TRBV14 and TRBJ2-3; 7 positions match TRBD2. Trimming cost V 3 bases and J 0 bases; bases outside gene matches: 6. CDR1 SGHDN and CDR2 FVKESK come from the germline V gene. The CDR3 has 16 amino acids.

The chain is built from TRBV21-1 and TRBJ1-2. TRBV21-1 is a pseudogene segment. CDR3 length: 13 amino acids. As DNA, the CDR3 is TGTGCCAGCCTCGAGGGTTCCTTTTATGGCTACACCTTC. Amino acids: CASLEGSFYGYTF.

V usage is TRBV15 and J usage is TRBJ2-7; 7 nucleotides line up with TRBD1. There are 13 residues in the CDR3. The V gene's germline CDR1 is LNHNV and CDR2 YYDKDF (reference sequence). V gave up 5 bases and J gave up 2 bases; unmatched junction bases: 3. The CDR3 nucleotides read TGTGCCACCAGCGCCGGGACAGCCTACGAGCAGTACTTC. It yields the protein CATSAGTAYEQYF. The variable domain in full, completed from reference TRBV15 and TRBJ2-7, reads DAMVIQNPRYQVTQFGKPVTLSCSQTLNHNVMYWYQQKSSQAPKLLFHYYDKDFNNEADTPDNFQSRRPNTSFCFLDIRSPGLGDTAMYLCATSAGTAYEQYFGPGTRLTVT.

This chain uses TRBV11-2 with TRBJ2-7; 8 bases align to TRBD1. J gave up 4 bases and V 5 bases, and 1 base lay outside the gene matches. This CDR3 comprises 12 residues. The V gene's germline CDR1 is SGHAT and CDR2 FQNNGV. The CDR3 DNA is TGTGCCAGCAGCCAGGGGGCTTACGAGCAGTACTTC. Translated, it gives CASSQGAYEQYF.

This rearrangement joins TRBV5-8 to TRBJ2-3; 11 positions agree with TRBD2. With 4 bases clipped from V and 6 bases from J, the junction kept 13 bases outside the gene matches. Germline CDR1 and CDR2: SGHTS and YDEGEE. The CDR3 covers 17 residues. For the CDR3, the DNA is TGTGCCAGCAGCACTACCGGGACTAGCGGAGGTACGGATACGCAGTATTTT. It yields the protein CASSTTGTSGGTDTQYF.

The rearrangement joins TRBV7-2 to TRBJ2-3; 9 bases are a match to TRBD1. V dropped 6 bases and J dropped 2; count of bases not matched to a gene: 9. CDR1 SGHTA and CDR2 FQGNSA come from the germline V gene. This CDR3 spans 16 amino acids. Here the CDR3 DNA reads TGTGCCAGCAGTTTTCCGGGACAGGGTTACACAGATACGCAGTATTTT. Translation gives CASSFPGQGYTDTQYF.

J is TRBJ2-7 and V is TRBV7-8; no firm D call. Germline V gene data show CDR1 as SGHVS and CDR2 as FQNEAQ. Between the trimmed V and J ends, which lost 5 bases and 4 bases, there was a span of 12 bases. The CDR3 extends over 13 amino acids. CDR3 amino acids: CASSPPRKYEQYF. CDR3 nucleotide sequence: TGTGCCAGCAGCCCACCCAGGAAGTACGAGCAGTACTTC. The complete variable domain, with remaining parts taken from reference TRBV7-8 and TRBJ2-7, reads GAGVSQSPRYKVAKRGQDVALRCDPISGHVSLFWYQQALGQGPEFLTYFQNEAQLDKSGLPSDRFFAERPEGSVSTLKIQRTQQEDSAVYLCASSPPRKYEQYFGPGTRLTVT.

This CDR3 is CASSLTGQGRRNEQFF. The CDR3 DNA is TGCGCCAGCAGCTTGACCGGACAGGGTAGGCGAAATGAGCAGTTCTTC. V is TRBV5-1 and J is TRBJ2-1, with 8 bases fitting TRBD1. This CDR3 comprises 16 residues. V gave up 1 base and J gave up 7 bases; unmatched junction bases: 10. Germline V lookup: CDR1 SGHRS, CDR2 YFSETQ.